The 27 T cell receptor beta chains reported below all come from one sample, sequenced in a study of OX40 agonist ivuxolimab in advanced cancers. Libraries were prepared by immunoSEQ multiplex PCR; TCRdb keeps only in-frame clonotypes and omits some of them. This table holds 30,000 to 45,000 clones, about 70% found once. Sequences were derived from CD4+ or CD8+ T cells sorted from blood, sampled in a trial of the OX40 agonist ivuxolimab. The source is an adult with an advanced solid tumor such as melanoma, head and neck, liver or kidney cancer.

This chain connects TRBV19 to TRBJ1-2, with a possible D match to TRBD1 (6 bases). Trimming pared 3 bases from V and 5 bases from J, leaving 13 bases between. Germline V lookup: CDR1 LNHDA, CDR2 SQIVND (reference sequence). The CDR3 covers 14 residues. As DNA, the CDR3 is TGTGCCAGTAGTATGGCTGGGGGCGAATATGGCTACACCTTC. This codes for CASSMAGGEYGYTF.

The V gene is TRBV5-8, the J gene TRBJ2-5; D is ambiguous. The CDR3 length is 10 residues. Trimming cost V 4 bases and J 4 bases, with 2 bases left between them. Per germline, CDR1 SGHTS and CDR2 YDEGEE. The CDR3 spells CASSGETQYF. The CDR3 nucleotides read TGTGCCAGCAGCGGAGAGACCCAGTACTTC.

The V call is TRBV25-1, the J call TRBJ2-2; D may be TRBD1 (7 bases). The CDR3 has 17 amino acids. CDR1 is MGHDK and CDR2 is SYGVNS in the germline V gene. Trimming removed 1 base at V and 3 bases at J, with 15 bases between. CDR3 sequence (DNA): TGTGCCAGCAGTGAATTCGGGGGCAGGGGGGACACCGGGGAGCTGTTTTTT. Translated, it gives CASSEFGGRGDTGELFF.

The gene calls are TRBV30 and TRBJ1-1; D unclear. The V end was cut by 8 bases, the J end by 6 bases, with 16 bases between. Germline CDR1 and CDR2: GTSNPN and SVGIG (reference sequence). The CDR3 runs to 12 residues. The CDR3 sequence is CAGGRATPEAFF. The CDR3 DNA is TGTGCCGGAGGGAGGGCCACACCTGAAGCTTTCTTT.

A few counts support this clone. The rearrangement joins TRBV5-1 to TRBJ1-4; D gene ambiguous. Germline loops: CDR1 SGHRS, CDR2 YFSETQ. Trimming stripped 0 bases from V and 2 bases from J, with 8 bases between. The CDR3 covers 15 residues. For the CDR3, the DNA is TGCGCCAGCAGCTTGGGCCGGCCGACTAATGAAAAACTGTTTTTT. Its translation: CASSLGRPTNEKLFF.

V is TRBV5-1 and J is TRBJ2-3; 11 positions match TRBD2. Trimming at V came to 4 bases and at J to 6 bases, leaving 19 bases not matched to a gene. The CDR3 sequence is 19 residues long. Germline CDR1 and CDR2: SGHRS and YFSETQ. The DNA of the CDR3 is TGCGCCAGCAGCACCCCTAAAAATCTAGCGGGGGGTCCGGGCGATACGCAGTATTTT. It is translated as CASSTPKNLAGGPGDTQYF.

CDR3 region: CASGLVTGQRYNEQFF. The CDR3 nucleotides are TGTGCTAGTGGTTTGGTAACGGGACAAAGATACAATGAGCAGTTCTTC. The chain carries TRBV12-5 and TRBJ2-1; maybe TRBD1 (6 bases). Trimming left V 0 bases short and J 4 bases short, with 13 bases between. CDR3 size: 16 residues. CDR1 and CDR2 from the germline V gene are LGHNT and FRNRAP.

CDR3 in amino acids: CASSYCGIYEQYV. CDR3 nucleotides: TGTGCCAGCAGTTACTGTGGGATCTACGAGCAGTACGTC. The J gene is TRBJ2-7, the V gene TRBV6-5; D gene ambiguous. The CDR3 has 13 residues. CDR1 and CDR2 (germline): MNHEY, SVGAGI. V dropped 1 base and J dropped 3 bases, with 7 bases sitting between them.

This chain uses TRBV7-2 with TRBJ1-5; a weak D match, TRBD1 (5 bases). Deletions cut 3 bases from V and 3 bases from J, with 15 bases between. Germline V gene sequence: CDR1 SGHTA, CDR2 FQGNSA. This CDR3 region has 16 residues. For the CDR3, the DNA is TGTGCCAGCAGCTTGGGGGGATATGGCGACAATCAGCCCCAGCATTTT. This gives the protein CASSLGGYGDNQPQHF.

Details on this clone: A junction boundary mismatches the germline segment, possibly from a read error. V gene TRBV6-6 combines with J gene TRBJ2-7; TRBD2 might be the D (5 bases). The CDR3 length is 11 residues. CDR1 is MNHNY, CDR2 SVGAGI, per germline (reference sequence). CDR3 nucleotides: TGTGCCAGCAGTTACTCCGGGGAGTTGCACTTC. It encodes CASSYSGELHF.

This sequence joins TRBV11-3 and TRBJ2-2, with TRBD1 identical over 7 bases. The CDR3 is made up of 15 amino acids. The V segment lost 3 bases and the J segment 7 bases; nucleotides outside the gene matches: 8. Germline values: CDR1 SGHNT, CDR2 YENEEA. In DNA, the CDR3 is TGTGCCAGCAGCTTGAACAGGGGATTGGGCGGGGAGCTGTTTTTT. Amino acid sequence: CASSLNRGLGGELFF. Complete variable domain (other parts from reference TRBV11-3 and TRBJ2-2): EAGVVQSPRYKIIEKKQPVAFWCNPISGHNTLYWYLQNLGQGPELLIRYENEEAVDDSQLPKDRFSAERLKGVDSTLKIQPAELGDSAVYLCASSLNRGLGGELFFGEGSRLTVL.

The chain has TRBV6-5 and TRBJ1-2; D ambiguous. The ends were cut back, 4 bases at V and 8 bases at J, with 8 bases in the middle. The CDR3 runs to 11 residues. Looked up from germline, CDR1 is MNHEY and CDR2 is SVGAGI. CDR3 in amino acids: CASSFGVGYTF. CDR3 DNA: TGTGCCAGCAGTTTTGGGGTAGGCTACACCTTC.

The chain combines TRBV6-6 with TRBJ2-2; TRBD1 agrees at 10 bases. The CDR3 sequence is 16 residues long. With V trimmed by 5 bases and J by 5 bases, 8 bases remained unmatched. Germline lookup yields CDR1 MNHNY and CDR2 SVGAGI (reference sequence). The CDR3 DNA reads as TGTGCCAGCAGTAATAGGGGACAGGGGACGACCGGGGAGCTGTTTTTT. Its translation is CASSNRGQGTTGELFF.

V is TRBV10-1 and J is TRBJ2-3; 10 bases agree with TRBD1. The V gene's germline CDR1 is WNHNN and CDR2 SYGVQD (reference sequence). Losses at the gene ends were 5 bases for V and 5 bases for J; bases not matched to a gene: 13. CDR3 length: 17 residues. Written as DNA, the CDR3 is TGCGCCAGCAGTAGGGTCGTAACCGGACAGGGGGGAGATACGCAGTATTTT. Its protein is CASSRVVTGQGGDTQYF.

The V gene is TRBV7-9, the J gene TRBJ1-2, with 9 positions matching TRBD1. The CDR3 has 14 residues. In germline, CDR1 is SEHNR, CDR2 FQNEAQ (reference sequence). The V and J ends lost 5 bases and 4 bases, in that order; junction bases with no gene match: 5. CDR3 in DNA: TGTGCCAGCAGCCCCGGGACAGGGCGCTATGGCTACACCTTC. Protein sequence: CASSPGTGRYGYTF.

The chain employs TRBV6-1 and TRBJ1-4; D is perhaps TRBD1 (6 bases). Trimming stripped 3 bases from V and 4 bases from J, with 9 bases between. In germline, CDR1 is MNHNS, CDR2 SASEGT. This CDR3 is built from 14 residues. DNA of the CDR3: TGTGCCAGCAGTGAGGGACACTATAATGAAAAACTGTTTTTT. Its translation: CASSEGHYNEKLFF.

This clone was counted a single time. This CDR3 is CASSRGNRGRPGTEAFF. The CDR3 coding sequence is TGTGCCAGTAGTAGGGGAAACAGGGGGCGGCCGGGAACTGAAGCTTTCTTT. V usage is TRBV19 and J usage is TRBJ1-1, with TRBD1 matching 9 bases. This CDR3 has 17 residues. CDR1 and CDR2 from the germline V gene are LNHDA and SQIVND (reference sequence). V was clipped by 4 bases and J by 5 bases; unmatched bases: 14.

The V gene is TRBV11-3, the J gene TRBJ2-5, with 7 bases aligning to TRBD1. Germline assignment: CDR1 SGHNT and CDR2 YENEEA. V was clipped by 5 bases and J by 3 bases; unmatched bases: 6. The CDR3 runs 14 residues. CDR3 region: CASSAPGQEETQYF. In DNA form, the CDR3 reads TGTGCCAGCAGCGCCCCTGGACAGGAAGAGACCCAGTACTTC.

V gene TRBV9 combines with J gene TRBJ2-2, with 11 bases lining up with TRBD1. The germline gives CDR1 SGDLS, CDR2 YYNGEE. This CDR3 is 15 amino acids long. Trimming removed 4 bases from V and 5 bases from J; junction bases left unmatched: 4. CDR3 amino acids: CASSFGQGATGELFF. DNA for the CDR3: TGTGCCAGCAGCTTTGGACAGGGGGCAACCGGGGAGCTGTTTTTT.

The gene calls are TRBV29-1 and TRBJ1-1; the D gene is possibly TRBD1 (6 bases). The germline V and J ends were trimmed by 7 bases and 2 bases, with 14 bases remaining between them. The CDR3 spans 13 residues. The germline CDR1 and CDR2 sequences are SQVTM and ANQGSEA. The CDR3 DNA is TGCAGCGCGGCATTAGGGGGAAACACTGAAGCTTTCTTT. This codes for CSAALGGNTEAFF.

The rearrangement uses TRBV2 and TRBJ1-3, with 8 bases aligning to TRBD1. The J segment lost 5 bases and the V segment lost 5 bases, leaving 11 bases of the junction unmatched. The CDR3 contains 16 residues. Germline lookup yields CDR1 SNHLY and CDR2 FYNNEI. CDR3 DNA sequence: TGTGCCAGCAGTCTACGTGGACAGGGCGGGCGAAACACCATATATTTT. As protein: CASSLRGQGGRNTIYF. The variable domain in full, with the rest retrieved from reference TRBV2 and TRBJ1-3, is EPEVTQTPSHQVTQMGQEVILRCVPISNHLYFYWYRQILGQKVEFLVSFYNNEISEKSEIFDDQFSVERPDGSNFTLKIRSTKLEDSAMYFCASSLRGQGGRNTIYFGEGSWLTVV.

This clone was counted a single time. The rearrangement joins TRBV19 to TRBJ2-5; TRBD2 is a possible D gene (5 bases). Deletions cut 3 bases from V and 7 bases from J, with 12 bases between. CDR1 LNHDA and CDR2 SQIVND come from the germline V gene (reference sequence). This CDR3 has 13 residues. This CDR3 reads CASSMGRDATQYF. CDR3 nucleotides: TGTGCCAGTAGTATGGGCCGGGATGCGACCCAGTACTTC.

The gene calls are TRBV18 and TRBJ2-1; TRBD1 aligns across 8 bases. CDR1 and CDR2 from the germline V gene are KGHSH and LQKENI. V was pared by 5 bases and J by 3 bases, with 0 bases of the junction left unmatched. The CDR3 runs 13 residues. This CDR3 is CASSGTGYNEQFF. CDR3 sequence (DNA): TGTGCCAGCTCAGGGACAGGCTACAATGAGCAGTTCTTC.

V usage is TRBV2 and J usage is TRBJ1-5; no definite D call. V was pared by 5 bases and J by 11 bases, with 10 bases between. Looked up from germline, CDR1 is SNHLY and CDR2 is FYNNEI. This CDR3 is 11 amino acids long. The CDR3 sequence: CASSTSKSQHF. The CDR3 DNA sequence: TGTGCCAGCAGTACCTCAAAATCCCAGCATTTT.

V gene TRBV7-2 combines with J gene TRBJ2-2; D possibly corresponds to TRBD1 (5 bases). CDR1 SGHTA and CDR2 FQGNSA come from the germline V gene. CDR3 length equals 15 residues. Trimming removed 0 bases from V and 4 bases from J, with 9 bases in between. CDR3 in amino acids: CASSLAPGLTGELFF. The CDR3 DNA sequence: TGTGCCAGCAGCTTAGCCCCAGGGCTCACCGGGGAGCTGTTTTTT.

This chain connects TRBV18 to TRBJ2-5, with D hard to call. Between the trimmed V and J ends, which lost 1 base and 4 bases, there was a span of 10 bases. The V gene's germline CDR1 is KGHSH and CDR2 LQKENI. This CDR3 is built from 14 residues. The CDR3: CASSPQDGPETQYF. The DNA for the CDR3 is TGTGCCAGCTCACCACAAGACGGTCCAGAGACCCAGTACTTC.

This clone was found a few times. This chain connects TRBV2 to TRBJ1-1; no firm D call. The CDR3 extends over 14 amino acids. Germline V lookup: CDR1 SNHLY, CDR2 FYNNEI. Between the trimmed V and J ends, which lost 6 bases and 1 base, there was a span of 12 bases. CDR3 DNA: TGTGCCAGCAGCGGACGTTGGGGGAACACTGAAGCTTTCTTT. Amino acids: CASSGRWGNTEAFF.